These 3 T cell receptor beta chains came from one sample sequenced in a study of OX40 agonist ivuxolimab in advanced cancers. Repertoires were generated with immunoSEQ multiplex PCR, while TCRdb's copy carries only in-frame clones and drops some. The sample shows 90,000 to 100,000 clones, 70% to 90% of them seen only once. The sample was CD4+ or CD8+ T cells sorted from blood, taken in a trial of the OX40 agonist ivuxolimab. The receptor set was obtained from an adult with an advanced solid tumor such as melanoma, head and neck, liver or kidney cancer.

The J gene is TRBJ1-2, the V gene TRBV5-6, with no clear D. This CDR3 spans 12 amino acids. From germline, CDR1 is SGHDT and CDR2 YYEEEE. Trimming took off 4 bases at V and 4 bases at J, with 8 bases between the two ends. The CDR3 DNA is TGTGCCAGCAGCGACGGTCTCTATGGCTACACCTTC. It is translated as CASSDGLYGYTF.

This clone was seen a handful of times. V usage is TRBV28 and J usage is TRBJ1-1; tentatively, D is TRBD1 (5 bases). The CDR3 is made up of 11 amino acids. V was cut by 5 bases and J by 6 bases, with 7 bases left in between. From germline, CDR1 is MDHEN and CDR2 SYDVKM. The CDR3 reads CASSGGSEAFF. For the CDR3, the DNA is TGTGCCAGCAGTGGGGGGTCTGAAGCTTTCTTT.

CDR3 loop: CASSPLQGSEAFF. For the CDR3, the DNA is TGTGCCAGCTCACCGCTACAGGGAAGTGAAGCTTTCTTT. The V gene is TRBV18, the J gene TRBJ1-1; TRBD1 is a possible D gene (6 bases). Germline V lookup: CDR1 KGHSH, CDR2 LQKENI. With 3 bases removed from V and 7 bases from J, the gap between germline ends came to 12 bases. The CDR3 totals 13 residues.